This T cell receptor (beta chain) stems from a study of monozygotic twins with inflammatory bowel disease. The CDR3 loop spans 14 amino acids. CDR1 is GTSNPN and CDR2 is SVGIG in the germline V gene (reference sequence). For each CDR3 protein, TCRdb gives one entry from its re-call of the 5' RACE reads, without DNA. The repertoire table contains about 380,000 distinct CDR3 sequences. The chain uses TRBV30 and TRBJ2-1; TCRdb returns TRBD1, unconfirmable since there is no DNA. Sequenced input: blood. This receptor was identified in a human donor with ulcerative colitis or Crohn's disease, or a healthy co-twin of an affected twin (not recorded which). CDR3 protein: CAWSVGRGSGEQFF.